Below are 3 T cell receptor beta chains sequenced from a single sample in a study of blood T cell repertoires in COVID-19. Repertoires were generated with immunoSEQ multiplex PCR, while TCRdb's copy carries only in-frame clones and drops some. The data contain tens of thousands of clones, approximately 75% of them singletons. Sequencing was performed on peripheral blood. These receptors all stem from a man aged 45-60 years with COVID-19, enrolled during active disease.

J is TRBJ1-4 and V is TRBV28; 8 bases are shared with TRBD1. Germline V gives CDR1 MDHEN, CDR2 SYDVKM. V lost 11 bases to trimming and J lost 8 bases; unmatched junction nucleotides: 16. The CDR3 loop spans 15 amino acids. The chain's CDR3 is CAASSFSGGREKLFF. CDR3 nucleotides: TGTGCCGCCAGCAGTTTCTCAGGGGGCCGGGAAAAACTGTTTTTT.

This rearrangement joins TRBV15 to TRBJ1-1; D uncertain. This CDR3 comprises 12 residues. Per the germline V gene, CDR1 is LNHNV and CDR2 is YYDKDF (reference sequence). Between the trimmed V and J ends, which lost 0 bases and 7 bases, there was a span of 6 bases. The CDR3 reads CATSRDAGEAFF. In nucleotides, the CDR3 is TGTGCCACCAGCAGAGATGCGGGTGAAGCTTTCTTT. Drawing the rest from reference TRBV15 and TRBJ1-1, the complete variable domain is DAMVIQNPRYQVTQFGKPVTLSCSQTLNHNVMYWYQQKSSQAPKLLFHYYDKDFNNEADTPDNFQSRRPNTSFCFLDIRSPGLGDTAMYLCATSRDAGEAFFGQGTRLTVV.

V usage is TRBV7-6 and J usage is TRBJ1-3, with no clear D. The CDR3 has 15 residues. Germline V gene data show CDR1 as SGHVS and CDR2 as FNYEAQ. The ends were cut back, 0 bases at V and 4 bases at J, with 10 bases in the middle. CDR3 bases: TGTGCCAGCAGCTTAGCGCGGGGAGGAGGAAACACCATATATTTT. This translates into CASSLARGGGNTIYF.